This T cell receptor beta chain came from a study of shared clonotypes between healthy human individuals (dated by TCRdb to 2020 to 2021). For the study in its entirety: A couple of women and a few men aged 18 to 49 years were included in the cohort. The study deeply sequenced blood TCR repertoires of several healthy adults to estimate repertoire size and the extent of clonotype sharing between individuals. To increase sequencing depth and limit assay-specific biases, TCR repertoire library preparation and sequencing were carried out by different laboratories using diverse techniques. Leukapheresis yielded between about 0.85 and 9.5 billion PBMCs per donor.

Worth noting for this clone: The clone's antigen remains unknown. The record has no base qualities; no much larger clone is one base away.

Overall study outcomes, separate from this receptor: Because the study included only a small number of donors, the genetic and exposure-history diversity represented was limited. Pairwise subsampling led to the expectation that sequencing depth would affect the degree of clonotype sharing among donors. Sampling was restricted to blood, and TCR repertoires in tissue are likely to differ from TCR repertoires in blood.

TCR CDR3 regions were amplified from genomic DNA by multiplex PCR using the deep immunoSEQ assay. Extracted genomic DNA from each cell subset was distributed evenly across all wells of several immunoSEQ 96-well plates, and each plate was treated as a replicate. For unsorted PBMC, 250 to 300 ng genomic DNA, equal to 30,000 or so T cell genomes, was loaded into each replicate PCR. Genomic DNA from unsorted PBMC was sequenced over ten immunoSEQ deep assay plates. The purified libraries were quantified using a Qubit 3.0 fluorometer, sized with a Bioanalyzer 2100, and then quantified again using the KAPA Library Quantification kit. A separate single-read 150-cycle Illumina NextSeq 550 flow cell was used to sequence each immunoSEQ 96-well plate. Turning to the authors' computational methods: Because the immunoSEQ output included only junctional sequences and no quality scores, the filtering could not be the same as the filtering used for full-length reads. To assign V/J genes and CDR3, sequences were annotated against IMGT germline references using PyIR, a Python wrapper for IgBLAST v1.9. Reads were removed for weak V/J assignments (E-value above 1e-6), missing CDR3, stop codons, out-of-frame junctions, or ambiguous translated residues. V3J clonotypes were defined by identical inferred V gene, J gene, and CDR3 amino acid sequence. Percentage overlap between repertoires was calculated by dividing the number of shared unique clonotypes by the size of the smaller repertoire. Richness of each repertoire was evaluated using RTK rarefaction, the Chao1 estimator, and Recon v2.1 estimates of unobserved clonotypes. TCRdb stores this immuneACCESS table with in-frame sequences only. Part of the clones is absent; in the studies checked, under half of the shortfall reflects unresolved V genes, and no reason is known for the rest. D and trimming come from the DNA, and the V and J calls and clone size come from that table. The sample contains roughly 500,000 clones, about 84% of them found a single time. About an eighth of the sample lies in the top ten.

Donors were healthy HIV-negative adults with no recently reported acute infections or vaccinations. Only Caucasian adults living in Nashville, Tennessee, USA were represented among the donors. For unsorted samples, roughly 86 million PBMCs were counted and genomic DNA was extracted with the QIAamp DNA Blood Mini kit. Blood was obtained by leukapheresis, after which PBMCs were separated by Ficoll-Histopaque density gradient centrifugation and cryopreserved in liquid nitrogen vapor phase. Taken from cysteine to phenylalanine, the CDR3 has 16 residues. The CDR3 DNA has 48 bases and is translated from base 1. Per the germline V gene, LGHNA is the CDR1 and YSLEER is the CDR2. Trimming leaves V shorter by 3 bases and J shorter by 3 bases, with the junction holding 8 bases beyond the gene matches.

The chain joins TRBV4-3 to TRBJ2-4; TRBD1 matches 7 bases in the middle. The receptor comes from a woman between 40 and 55 years old in good health. Some clones in this sample may be carry-over from other donors' samples. The sequencing input was PBMCs. The nucleotide sequence reads as follows: TGCGCCAGCAGCCACTTACAGGGGAAAGGCAAAAACATTCAGTACTTC. It translates as CASSHLQGKGKNIQYF.